This TCR beta chain was sequenced in a study of identical twins. TCRdb reprocessed the 5' RACE reads via MiXCR and lists one record per CDR3 protein. Among 600,000 to 700,000 distinct CDR3 sequences listed, about 20% were seen once. Germline CDR1 reads DFQATT; CDR2 reads SNEGSKA (reference sequence). Trimming at V came to 3 bases and at J to 8 bases, leaving 5 bases not matched to a gene. CDR3 length: 13 residues. This clonotype was counted many times. These data were likewise used in another study, on T cells expressing NK-cell markers.

Input material: PBMCs. The genes are TRBV20-1 and TRBJ2-1, with 9 bases matching TRBD2. The sequence derives from a woman aged 18-29 years in good health. CDR3 residues: CSASGGRADEQFF. The CDR3 nucleotides read TGCAGTGCTAGCGGCGGGAGGGCCGATGAGCAGTTCTTC.